This T cell receptor (beta chain) came from a study of blood T cells in healthy people across ages. Regarding the study as a whole: The fall in TCR beta diversity per million T cells was roughly linear with age.

Samples each had at least 5.5 micrograms of total RNA extracted. Points on this clonotype: Its specificity is not known.

Trimming took off 8 bases at V and 6 bases at J, with 10 bases between the two ends. This CDR3 spans 12 amino acids. A second PCR, run for roughly 7 to 11 cycles, used a sample-barcoded 5' primer plus a J-beta primer mix. One entry per CDR3 protein results from TCRdb running MiXCR on the 5' RACE reads. This sample yields around 1,000,000 distinct CDR3 sequences, of which approximately 26% are seen a single time; around 0.75% belongs to the top ten. The same data also contributed to another study, on T cells of mothers and their children. This second study notes: With unrelated pairs as the comparison, related mother-child pairs had a slightly higher overlap that was not significant.

This chain links TRBV12-3 or TRBV12-4 with TRBJ2-2; D is unresolved. Sequences were obtained from blood. The sequence derives from a girl aged 2 to 9 in good health. The DNA for the CDR3 is TGTGCCAGCCCCGAGGTTGCCGGGGAGCTGTTTTTT. Amino acids: CASPEVAGELFF.